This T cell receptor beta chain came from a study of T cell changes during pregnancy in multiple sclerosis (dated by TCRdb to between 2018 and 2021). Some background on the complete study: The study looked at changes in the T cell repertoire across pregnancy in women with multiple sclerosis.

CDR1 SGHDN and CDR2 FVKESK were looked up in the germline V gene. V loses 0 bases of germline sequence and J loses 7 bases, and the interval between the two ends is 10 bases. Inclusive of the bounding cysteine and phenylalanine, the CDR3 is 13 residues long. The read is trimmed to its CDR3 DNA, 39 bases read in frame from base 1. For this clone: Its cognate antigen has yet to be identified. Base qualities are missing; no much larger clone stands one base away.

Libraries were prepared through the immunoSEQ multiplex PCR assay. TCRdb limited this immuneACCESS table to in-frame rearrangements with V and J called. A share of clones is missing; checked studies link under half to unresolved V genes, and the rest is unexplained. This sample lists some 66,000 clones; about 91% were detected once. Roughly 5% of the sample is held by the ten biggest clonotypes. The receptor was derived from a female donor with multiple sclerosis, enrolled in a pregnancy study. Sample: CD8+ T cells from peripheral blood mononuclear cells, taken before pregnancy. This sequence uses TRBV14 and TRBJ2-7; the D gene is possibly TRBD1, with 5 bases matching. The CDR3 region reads CASSQEIAGEQYF. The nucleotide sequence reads TGTGCCAGCAGCCAAGAAATAGCAGGGGAGCAGTACTTC.